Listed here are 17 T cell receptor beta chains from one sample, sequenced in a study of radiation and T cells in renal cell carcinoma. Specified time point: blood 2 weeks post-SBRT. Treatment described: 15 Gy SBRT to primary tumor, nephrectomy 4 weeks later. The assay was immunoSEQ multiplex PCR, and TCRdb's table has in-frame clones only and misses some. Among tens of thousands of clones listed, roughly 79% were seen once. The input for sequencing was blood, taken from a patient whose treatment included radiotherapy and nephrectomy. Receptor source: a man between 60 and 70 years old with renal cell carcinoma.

CDR3 region: CSVEGLAGGPSTDTQYF. The DNA of the CDR3 is TGCAGCGTTGAAGGACTAGCGGGGGGCCCAAGCACAGATACGCAGTATTTT. The chain employs TRBV29-1 and TRBJ2-3; 13 bases match TRBD2. Germline values: CDR1 SQVTM, CDR2 ANQGSEA. Unmatched junction bases numbered 4, after V lost 1 base and J lost 0 bases. CDR3 length: 17 amino acids.

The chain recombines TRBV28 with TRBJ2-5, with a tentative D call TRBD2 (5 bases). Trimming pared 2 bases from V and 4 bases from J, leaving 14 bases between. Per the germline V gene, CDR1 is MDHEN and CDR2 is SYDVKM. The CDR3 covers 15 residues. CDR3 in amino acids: CASSLVWTEAETQYF. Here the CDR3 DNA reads TGTGCCAGCAGTTTAGTCTGGACGGAGGCAGAGACCCAGTACTTC.

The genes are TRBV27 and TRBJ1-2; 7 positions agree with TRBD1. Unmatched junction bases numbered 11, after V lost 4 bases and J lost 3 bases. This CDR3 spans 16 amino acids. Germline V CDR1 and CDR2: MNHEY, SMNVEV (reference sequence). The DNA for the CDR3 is TGTGCCAGCAGTTCAATCCGACAGGGCGAGGACTATGGCTACACCTTC. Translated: CASSSIRQGEDYGYTF.

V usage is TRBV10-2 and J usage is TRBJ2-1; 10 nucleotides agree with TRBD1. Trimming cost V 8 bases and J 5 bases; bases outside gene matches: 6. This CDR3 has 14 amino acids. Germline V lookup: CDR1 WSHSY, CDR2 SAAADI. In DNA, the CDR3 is TGCGCCAGCGCCGGGACAGGGGATCACAATGAGCAGTTCTTC. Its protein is CASAGTGDHNEQFF.

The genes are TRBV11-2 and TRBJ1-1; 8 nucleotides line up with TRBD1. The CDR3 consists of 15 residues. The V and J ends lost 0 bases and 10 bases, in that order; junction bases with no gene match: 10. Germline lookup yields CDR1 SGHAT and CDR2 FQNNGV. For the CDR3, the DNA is TGTGCCAGCAGCTTAGATCATGTGTCAGGGGGCTCAGCTTTCTTT. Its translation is CASSLDHVSGGSAFF.

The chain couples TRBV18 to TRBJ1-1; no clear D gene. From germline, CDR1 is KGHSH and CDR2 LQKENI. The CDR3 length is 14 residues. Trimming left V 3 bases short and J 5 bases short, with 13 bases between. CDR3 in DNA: TGTGCCAGCTCACCGGGCACTACCCCGACTGAAGCTTTCTTT. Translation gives CASSPGTTPTEAFF.

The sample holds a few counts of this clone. The CDR3 nucleotides read TGTGCCAGCACCCTCCGCGGGGGGCGGGAGACCCAGTACTTC. Encoded protein: CASTLRGGRETQYF. The J gene is TRBJ2-5, the V gene TRBV6-1, with TRBD2 matching 8 bases. V lost 7 bases, J lost 5 bases, and 9 bases stayed unmatched. In germline, CDR1 is MNHNS, CDR2 SASEGT. CDR3 size: 14 residues.

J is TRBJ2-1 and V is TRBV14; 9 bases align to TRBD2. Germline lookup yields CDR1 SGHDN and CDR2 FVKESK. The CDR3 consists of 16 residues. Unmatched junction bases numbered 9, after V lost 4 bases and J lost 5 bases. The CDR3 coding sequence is TGTGCCAGCAGCCCCGGGACTAGCTGGGGGCACAATGAGCAGTTCTTC. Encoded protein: CASSPGTSWGHNEQFF.

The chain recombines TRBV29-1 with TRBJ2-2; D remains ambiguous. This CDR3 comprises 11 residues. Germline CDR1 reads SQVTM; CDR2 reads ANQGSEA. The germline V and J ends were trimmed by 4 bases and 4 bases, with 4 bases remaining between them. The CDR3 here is CSVGTTGELFF. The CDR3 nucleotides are TGCAGCGTTGGAACCACCGGGGAGCTGTTTTTT.

The CDR3 loop reads CASSKGEIVETQYF. DNA for the CDR3: TGTGCCAGCAGCAAAGGAGAGATCGTAGAGACCCAGTACTTC. The chain carries TRBV7-6 and TRBJ2-5; no firm D call. V lost 5 bases to trimming and J lost 4 bases, with 14 bases between them. This CDR3 is built from 14 residues. CDR1 is SGHVS and CDR2 is FNYEAQ in the germline V gene.

The CDR3 loop is CASRSIGGFAYNEQFF. CDR3 nucleotide sequence: TGTGCCAGCAGATCTATCGGGGGGTTCGCCTACAATGAGCAGTTCTTC. The genes are TRBV25-1 and TRBJ2-1, with 7 bases that match TRBD2. J gave up 2 bases and V 6 bases, and 10 bases lay outside the gene matches. CDR3 size: 16 residues. Germline lookup yields CDR1 MGHDK and CDR2 SYGVNS.

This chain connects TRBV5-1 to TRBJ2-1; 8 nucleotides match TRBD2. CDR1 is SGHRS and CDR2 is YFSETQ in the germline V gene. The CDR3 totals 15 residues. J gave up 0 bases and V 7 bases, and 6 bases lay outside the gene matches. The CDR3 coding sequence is TGCGCCAGCGGGGCGGGGGGTAGCTCCTACAATGAGCAGTTCTTC. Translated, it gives CASGAGGSSYNEQFF.

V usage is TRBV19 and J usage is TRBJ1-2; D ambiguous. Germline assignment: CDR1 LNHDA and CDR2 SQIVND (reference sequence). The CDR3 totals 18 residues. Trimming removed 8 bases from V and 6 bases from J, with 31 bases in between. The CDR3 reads CASGGQVLGDSPVNGYTF. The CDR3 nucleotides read TGTGCCAGTGGTGGGCAGGTCCTCGGCGACTCACCAGTCAATGGCTACACCTTC.

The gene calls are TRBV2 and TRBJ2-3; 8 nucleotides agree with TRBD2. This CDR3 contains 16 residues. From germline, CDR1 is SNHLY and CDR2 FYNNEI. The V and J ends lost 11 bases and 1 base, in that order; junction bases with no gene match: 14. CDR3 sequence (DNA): TGTGCCGGAACGCGGGGAACTAGCGGTCGCACAGATACGCAGTATTTT. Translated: CAGTRGTSGRTDTQYF.

This CDR3 is CASSLGGQGALQPQHF. Written as DNA, the CDR3 is TGTGCCAGCAGCTTGGGGGGACAGGGGGCTCTTCAGCCCCAGCATTTT. J is TRBJ1-5 and V is TRBV5-5; the match to TRBD1 covers 12 bases. The J segment lost 6 bases and the V segment lost 0 bases, leaving 4 bases of the junction unmatched. Germline CDR1 SGHKS, CDR2 YYEKEE (reference sequence). The CDR3 is 16 amino acids.

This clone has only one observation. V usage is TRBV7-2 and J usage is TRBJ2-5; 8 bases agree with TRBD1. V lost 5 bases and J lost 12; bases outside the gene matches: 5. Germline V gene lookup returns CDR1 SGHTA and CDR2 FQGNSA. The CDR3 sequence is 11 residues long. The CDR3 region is CASSMGTGEYF. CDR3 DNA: TGTGCCAGCAGCATGGGGACAGGAGAGTACTTC.

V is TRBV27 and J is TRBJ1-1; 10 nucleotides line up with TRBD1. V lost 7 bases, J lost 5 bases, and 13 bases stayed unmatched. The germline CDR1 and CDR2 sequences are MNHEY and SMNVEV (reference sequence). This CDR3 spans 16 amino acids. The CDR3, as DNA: TGTGCCAGCATCTCACGTATAGGGACAGGGGAAACTGAAGCTTTCTTT. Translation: CASISRIGTGETEAFF.